This T cell receptor beta chain was captured in a study of beta chain features in type 1 diabetes. Expressed TCRB transcripts were sequenced because the entire RNA isolate underwent reverse transcription. The method was immunoSEQ multiplex PCR; TCRdb's version includes in-frame clones alone and lacks a portion of them. Of about 250,000 clones in the sample, roughly an eighth were seen once. Germline CDR1 reads SGHAT; CDR2 reads FQNNGV. This CDR3 has 13 amino acids. This clone has only a few counts. Sequence at one end of the junction differs from germline and may be a read error. The sample taken for sequencing was naive CD4+ T cells from blood. This clonotype originated in a woman aged 40 to 50 in good health. The V and J genes are TRBV11-2 and TRBJ1-2, with D tentatively TRBD1 (6 bases). The DNA of the CDR3 is TGTGCCAGCAGGACTTACAGGGACTACGGCTACACCTTC. Translated: CASRTYRDYGYTF.